A selection of T cell receptor beta chains follows, all from one sample in a study of response to subunit inactivated influenza vaccine. TCRdb passed the RT-PCR reads through MiXCR, listing each CDR3 protein once. The sample contains 500,000 to 550,000 distinct CDR3 sequences, roughly 7.9% of which appear only once. Sequencing was performed on PBMCs from blood, taken roughly 24 months after vaccination. All receptors derive from a man between 50 and 75 years old who received an inactivated influenza vaccine. CDR3s include the opening cysteine and the closing phenylalanine or tryptophan. Fields, in order: D gene, clone size, J gene, V gene, CDR3 DNA, CDR3 protein. D genes are given only for firm matches. Not all rows give a size; the values are once, few, many and, for expanded clones, a class.

D: TRBD2
size: many
J: TRBJ2-7
V: TRBV20-1
DNA: TGCAGTGCTAGAGATTTGGCTAGCGGGAGTCGCGAGCAGTACTTC
CDR3: CSARDLASGSREQYF

D: .
size: many
J: TRBJ1-1
V: TRBV5-1
DNA: TGCGCCAGCAGCTTGGAAGCAGGGAACACTGAAGCTTTCTTT
CDR3: CASSLEAGNTEAFF

D: .
size: few
J: TRBJ2-7
V: TRBV20-1
DNA: TGCAGTGCTAGAGGGAGGGGGGGGTACGAGCAGTACTTC
CDR3: CSARGRGGYEQYF

D: .
size: many
J: TRBJ1-2
V: TRBV4-2
DNA: TGTGCCAGCAGCCGTAACACCGGGGCAGACGGCTACACCTTC
CDR3: CASSRNTGADGYTF

D: TRBD1
size: many
J: TRBJ1-2
V: TRBV4-2
DNA: TGTGCCAGCAGCCAACCCGGACAGGCGAACTATGGCTACACCTTC
CDR3: CASSQPGQANYGYTF

D: TRBD1
size: few
J: TRBJ2-3
V: TRBV7-9
DNA: TGTGCCAGCAGCGTTGCGACAGGGCGCCGACAAGATACGCAGTATTTT
CDR3: CASSVATGRRQDTQYF

D: TRBD1
size: few
J: TRBJ2-7
V: TRBV15
DNA: TGTGCCACCAGCACCCACTTGACAGGGTTGGGCGAGCAGTACTTC
CDR3: CATSTHLTGLGEQYF

D: .
size: many
J: TRBJ1-1
V: TRBV4-3
DNA: TGCGCCAGCAGCCAAGATCTGGGGGTTAACACTGAAGCTTTCTTT
CDR3: CASSQDLGVNTEAFF

D: .
size: .
J: TRBJ2-1
V: TRBV20-1
DNA: TGCAGTGCTAGAACTTTAGGTCCCACGGCGGGTGAGCAGTTCTTC
CDR3: CSARTLGPTAGEQFF

D: .
size: .
J: TRBJ2-4
V: TRBV6-2/TRBV6-3
DNA: TGTGCCAGCAGTGCGCAGGGTTACATTCAGTACTTC
CDR3: CASSAQGYIQYF

D: .
size: .
J: TRBJ2-7
V: TRBV5-4
DNA: TGTGCCAGCAGCTTGCCCCTAGGGCGCGAGCAGTACTTC
CDR3: CASSLPLGREQYF

D: TRBD2
size: .
J: TRBJ2-3
V: TRBV20-1
DNA: TGCAGTGCTCTTCCGGGACTAGCGGGACGCACAGATACGCAGTATTTT
CDR3: CSALPGLAGRTDTQYF

D: .
size: .
J: TRBJ1-1
V: TRBV29-1
DNA: TGCAGCGTTGGAGAGGGTGAAGCTTTCTTT
CDR3: CSVGEGEAFF

D: .
size: few
J: TRBJ1-1
V: TRBV20-1
DNA: TGCAGTGCTAGAGATGGGGGGCCGTCCCCGAGGGGAGCTTTCTTT
CDR3: CSARDGGPSPRGAFF

D: TRBD1
size: .
J: TRBJ2-3
V: TRBV6-2/TRBV6-3
DNA: TGTGCCAGCAGACTGGAACAGGGGATTAGCACAGATACGCAGTATTTT
CDR3: CASRLEQGISTDTQYF

D: .
size: few
J: TRBJ1-2
V: TRBV20-1
DNA: TGCAGTGCCCCCAGGGGTGGCGTGGATGGCTACACCTTC
CDR3: CSAPRGGVDGYTF

D: TRBD2
size: few
J: TRBJ2-4
V: TRBV28
DNA: TGTGCCAGCAGCCCCTCTAGCGGGAGGGCCGGACGATACATTCAGTACTTC
CDR3: CASSPSSGRAGRYIQYF

D: .
size: .
J: TRBJ1-2
V: TRBV7-2
DNA: TGTGCCAGCAGCTTAGAATCCTTATATGGCTACACCTTC
CDR3: CASSLESLYGYTF